This is a list of T cell receptor beta chains from one sample in a study of T cell repertoires in cytomegalovirus infection. TCRdb reanalysed the reads using MiXCR and keeps one entry per CDR3 protein. The table lists 75,000 to 100,000 distinct CDR3 sequences, 45% to 50% of them singletons. The antigens of these receptors remain unknown. Sequenced material: CD8+ T cells from cultured PBMCs, taken from culture after CMV antigen stimulation. These receptors all come from a human donor in good health (CMV status not recorded). Some clones in this sample may be carry-over from other donors' samples. Each CDR3 is given with its conserved first and last residue. The D gene is left open where the match is weak.

j_call,d_call,v_call,cdr3_aa
TRBJ2-3,NA,TRBV12-3/TRBV12-4,CASSLAQRGLRTTDTQYF
TRBJ2-1,NA,TRBV6-1,CASSERVSGRRNNEQFF
TRBJ2-7,TRBD1,TRBV27,CASSDRVSYEQYF
TRBJ1-4,NA,TRBV12-3/TRBV12-4,CASGGDRSNEKLFF
TRBJ2-7,TRBD1,TRBV5-4,CASRSMGQGYEQYF
TRBJ1-2,TRBD1,TRBV12-5,CASGLVPSDRGLDGYTF
TRBJ2-3,TRBD1,TRBV27,CASSLGQETDTQYF
TRBJ2-1,TRBD1,TRBV23-1,CASSPGTENNEQFF
TRBJ2-1,TRBD2,TRBV20-1,CSAREGSGGVYNEQFF
TRBJ2-1,NA,TRBV6-5,CASSNEGDKYNEQFF
TRBJ2-4,TRBD2,TRBV7-6,CASSPGLASFKNIQYF
TRBJ2-3,TRBD1,TRBV4-1,CASSQGDRVRTDTQYF